This TCR beta chain was captured by sequencing in a study of chemoradiotherapy in HPV16-positive cancers. Regarding the study as a whole: During treatment, candidate HPV-specific clones and E7-related motifs expanded in tumor. For HPV16-positive patients, expanding HPV-responsive T cells associated with longer recurrence-free survival.

Repeated repertoire sampling spanned the course of chemoradiotherapy. As for this clone: Its antigen is unknown.

Data came from immunoSEQ multiplex PCR; TCRdb stores just in-frame clones and leaves some out. The sample has around 62,000 clones, almost 90% seen once. The germline V gene has CDR1 SGHNT and CDR2 YYREEE (reference sequence). This CDR3 has 15 amino acids. The V end was cut by 0 bases, the J end by 3 bases, with 9 bases between. This sequence joins TRBV5-4 and TRBJ1-4; D possibly corresponds to TRBD1 (5 bases). The specimen was blood, collected from a patient who underwent chemoradiotherapy. This receptor was identified in a human donor with HPV-associated anogenital cancer. This CDR3 is CASSLVAGPNEKLFF. CDR3 DNA sequence: TGTGCCAGCAGCTTGGTGGCAGGGCCTAATGAAAAACTGTTTTTT.